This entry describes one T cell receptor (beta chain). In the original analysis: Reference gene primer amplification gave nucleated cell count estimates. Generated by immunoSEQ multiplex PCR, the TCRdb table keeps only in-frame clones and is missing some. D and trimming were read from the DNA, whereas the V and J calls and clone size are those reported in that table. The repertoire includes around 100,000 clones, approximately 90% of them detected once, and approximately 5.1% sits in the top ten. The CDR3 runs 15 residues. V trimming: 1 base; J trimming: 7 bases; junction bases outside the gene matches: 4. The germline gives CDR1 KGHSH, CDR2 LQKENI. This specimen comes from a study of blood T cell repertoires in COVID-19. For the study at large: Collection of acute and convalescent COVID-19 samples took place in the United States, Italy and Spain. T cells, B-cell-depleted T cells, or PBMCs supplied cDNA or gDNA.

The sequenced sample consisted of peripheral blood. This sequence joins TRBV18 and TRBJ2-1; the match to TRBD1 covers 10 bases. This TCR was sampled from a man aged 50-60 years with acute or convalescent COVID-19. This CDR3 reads CASSPLDRGSNEQFF. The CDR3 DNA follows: TGTGCCAGCTCACCACTGGACAGGGGGTCGAATGAGCAGTTCTTC.